This entry is about one T cell receptor (beta chain). The sample comes from a study of blood T cell repertoires in COVID-19. Trimming removed 5 bases from V and 10 bases from J; junction bases left unmatched: 7. Looked up from germline, CDR1 is SGHTA and CDR2 is FQGTGA. The CDR3 length is 14 residues. The repertoire was sequenced with immunoSEQ multiplex PCR; TCRdb's copy has only in-frame clones and lacks some. This table holds just over 350,000 clones, roughly 90% found once. Recruited during active infection, patients (from Seattle) were subsequently followed longitudinally. Sequenced input: peripheral blood. This receptor was identified in a woman between 55 and 75 years old with COVID-19, enrolled during active disease. The chain combines TRBV7-3 with TRBJ1-6; 8 bases line up with TRBD1. The CDR3 sequence: CASSVTGGNSPLHF. In nucleotides, the CDR3 is TGTGCCAGCAGCGTTACAGGGGGTAACTCACCCCTCCACTTT.